This T cell receptor (beta chain) is from a study of blood T cell repertoires in COVID-19. Seattle-derived patients entered the study during active infection and were followed longitudinally. The CDR3 sequence is 14 residues long. Trimming removed 5 bases from V and 5 bases from J; junction bases left unmatched: 7. Germline V gives CDR1 MDHEN, CDR2 SYDVKM. Under the authors' procedure: Reference gene primer amplification yielded estimated nucleated cell counts. TCRdb keeps only in-frame clones here, not all; method: immunoSEQ multiplex PCR. The V and J calls and the clone size are those of that table, but D and trimming were determined from the DNA. In the table there are fewer than 200,000 clones, roughly 76% of which are singletons.

The sequence was obtained from a woman at least 80 years old with COVID-19, enrolled during active disease. The chain recombines TRBV28 with TRBJ2-5; 8 nucleotides match TRBD2. What was sequenced was peripheral blood. The CDR3 region is CASSPGGGAETQYF. CDR3 nucleotides: TGTGCCAGCAGTCCGGGGGGGGGCGCGGAGACCCAGTACTTC.